The rows below give T cell receptor beta chains drawn from one sample of a study of Ad26.COV2.S vaccination and SARS-CoV-2 variants. Method: immunoSEQ multiplex PCR; TCRdb's copy keeps in-frame clones and lacks some. This sample has about 350,000 clones, with less than 90% found just once. The starting material was peripheral blood, obtained in a trial of Ad26.COV2.S vaccine versus placebo. The receptor source for this set is a person between 18 and 65 years old who received the Ad26.COV2.S COVID-19 vaccine or a placebo. Both conserved end residues are part of each CDR3. The D gene is left open where the match is weak. Only part of the rows carry a size: once, few, many, or a class if the clone is expanded.

clone size: NA
V gene: TRBV5-6
J gene: TRBJ1-5
D gene: NA
CDR3 DNA: TGTGCCAGCAGCCATTTGACAGAGACAAATCAGCCCCAGCATTTT
CDR3 protein: CASSHLTETNQPQHF

clone size: NA
V gene: TRBV4-3
J gene: TRBJ1-5
D gene: TRBD1
CDR3 DNA: TGCGCCAGCAGCCAAGATACAGGGGATTTGGGTCAGCCCCAGCATTTT
CDR3 protein: CASSQDTGDLGQPQHF

clone size: NA
V gene: TRBV5-4
J gene: TRBJ2-1
D gene: NA
CDR3 DNA: TGTGCCAGCAGCTTGTCGGCGGGCTCCTACAATGAGCAGTTCTTC
CDR3 protein: CASSLSAGSYNEQFF

clone size: NA
V gene: TRBV27
J gene: TRBJ2-7
D gene: NA
CDR3 DNA: TGTGCCAGCACCCTCAGCAGGGGGGGCCGCTACGAGCAGTACTTC
CDR3 protein: CASTLSRGGRYEQYF

clone size: NA
V gene: TRBV11-2
J gene: TRBJ1-1
D gene: TRBD1
CDR3 DNA: TGTGCCAGCAGCTTAGATAGGGGACAGGGGGCCCGACGGACTGAAGCTTTCTTT
CDR3 protein: CASSLDRGQGARRTEAFF

clone size: once
V gene: TRBV7-9
J gene: TRBJ1-6
D gene: NA
CDR3 DNA: TGTGCCAGCAGCCTAGGGGGGAGACAGAGCTCCTATAATTCACCCCTCCACTTT
CDR3 protein: CASSLGGRQSSYNSPLHF

clone size: NA
V gene: TRBV28
J gene: TRBJ2-7
D gene: TRBD1
CDR3 DNA: TGTGCCAGCAGTTTGGGACAGGGCTACGAGCAGTACTTC
CDR3 protein: CASSLGQGYEQYF

clone size: NA
V gene: TRBV28
J gene: TRBJ1-2
D gene: NA
CDR3 DNA: TGTGCCAGCAGTTTATTGTCGGCCTATGGCTACACCTTC
CDR3 protein: CASSLLSAYGYTF

clone size: NA
V gene: TRBV5-6
J gene: TRBJ1-1
D gene: NA
CDR3 DNA: TGTGCCAGCAGCTTGGGTTACAGGGCGGAGACTGAAGCTTTCTTT
CDR3 protein: CASSLGYRAETEAFF

clone size: NA
V gene: TRBV19
J gene: TRBJ2-5
D gene: TRBD2
CDR3 DNA: TGTGCCAGTAGTACCACTCTTCCCGGTAGCGGGAGAAAAGAGACCCAGTACTTC
CDR3 protein: CASSTTLPGSGRKETQYF

clone size: NA
V gene: TRBV3-1/TRBV3-2
J gene: TRBJ1-5
D gene: NA
CDR3 DNA: TGTGCCAGCAGCCCCGACGAAAATCAGCCCCAGCATTTT
CDR3 protein: CASSPDENQPQHF

clone size: NA
V gene: TRBV6-4
J gene: TRBJ2-3
D gene: TRBD2
CDR3 DNA: TGTGCCAGCAGTGTAGCGGGGGGGCCAGATACGCAGTATTTT
CDR3 protein: CASSVAGGPDTQYF

clone size: NA
V gene: TRBV4-3
J gene: TRBJ1-4
D gene: NA
CDR3 DNA: TGCGCCAGCAGCCAAGGGGCGGGGGGGATTGAAAAACTGTTTTTT
CDR3 protein: CASSQGAGGIEKLFF

clone size: NA
V gene: TRBV6-5
J gene: TRBJ2-7
D gene: NA
CDR3 DNA: TGTGCCAGCAGCCCCAGGAACGAGCAGTACTTC
CDR3 protein: CASSPRNEQYF

clone size: NA
V gene: TRBV30
J gene: TRBJ2-7
D gene: NA
CDR3 DNA: TGTGCCTGGAGTGTTTCTCTGGGCCCCTACGAGCAGTACTTC
CDR3 protein: CAWSVSLGPYEQYF

clone size: NA
V gene: TRBV7-9
J gene: TRBJ2-6
D gene: TRBD1
CDR3 DNA: TGTGCCAGCAGCTTCATACCCGGACAGGGAAAATTTGGGGCCAACGTCCTGACTTTC
CDR3 protein: CASSFIPGQGKFGANVLTF

clone size: NA
V gene: TRBV6-1
J gene: TRBJ2-7
D gene: TRBD2
CDR3 DNA: TGTGCCAGCAGTGAAAGCGGGGGGCCGTCCTACGAGCAGTACTTC
CDR3 protein: CASSESGGPSYEQYF

clone size: NA
V gene: TRBV19
J gene: TRBJ2-6
D gene: NA
CDR3 DNA: TGTGCCAGTAGTCCCAACCCCCCAGGAGGCTCTGGGGCCAACGTCCTGACTTTC
CDR3 protein: CASSPNPPGGSGANVLTF